The clone carrying this T cell receptor (beta chain) has more than one count but fewer than ten. This CDR3 region has 14 residues. The V end lost 7 bases, the J end lost 3 bases, and 13 bases lay between the germline ends. Germline V gives CDR1 LNHDA, CDR2 SQIVND (reference sequence). These data belong to a study of T cell repertoires in cytomegalovirus infection. TCRdb re-analysed the reads in MiXCR, keeping a single row per CDR3 protein. The data hold more than 650,000 distinct CDR3 sequences, with 35% observed a single time. This clonotype was sampled from a human donor in good health (CMV status not recorded). Some clones in this sample may be carry-over from other donors' samples. The material sequenced was PBMCs. The chain has TRBV19 and TRBJ1-5; D call uncertain. The CDR3 sequence: CASKNLDLNQPQHF. Written as DNA, the CDR3 is TGTGCCAGTAAAAACCTCGACCTCAATCAGCCCCAGCATTTT.